Listed here are 31 T cell receptor beta chains from one sample, sequenced in a study of CD8 T cells in ankylosing spondylitis. Findings of the study overall: A motif of 7 to 9 highly homologous TCR beta variants was seen as apparently characteristic of ankylosing spondylitis blood.

A single record per CDR3 protein comes from TCRdb applying MiXCR to the 5' RACE reads. The table has a few hundred thousand distinct CDR3 sequences, approximately 8.2% seen once. The antigens these receptors bind are not known. The specimen sequenced was blood, either unsorted or a sorted T cell fraction (not recorded which). The receptors were gathered from a male donor with ankylosing spondylitis.

There are a few counts of this clonotype. In DNA, the CDR3 is TGCGCCAGCAGCCAGCCGGGACAGGGGTACGAGCAGTACTTC. It yields the protein CASSQPGQGYEQYF. The chain is built from TRBV4-1 and TRBJ2-7, with TRBD1 identical over 10 bases. This CDR3 comprises 14 residues. V gave up 3 bases and J gave up 4 bases; unmatched junction bases: 3. CDR1 is MGHRA, CDR2 YSYEKL, per germline.

This clonotype was counted between two and nine times. This chain connects TRBV6-5 to TRBJ2-7, with D perhaps matching TRBD2 (5 bases). V shed 0 bases and J shed 0 bases, with 9 bases lying between them. Germline V gene sequence: CDR1 MNHEY, CDR2 SVGAGI. CDR3 length equals 15 residues. CDR3 sequence reads: CASSYSWGVSYEQYF. CDR3 coding DNA: TGTGCCAGCAGTTACTCTTGGGGAGTCTCCTACGAGCAGTACTTC.

This rearrangement joins TRBV19 to TRBJ2-1; TRBD2 matches at 9 bases. The CDR3 runs 13 residues. Germline V gene sequence: CDR1 LNHDA, CDR2 SQIVND (reference sequence). The J segment lost 5 bases and the V segment lost 7 bases, leaving 3 bases of the junction unmatched. CDR3 in amino acids: CASTLAGNNEQFF. As DNA, the CDR3 is TGTGCCAGTACCCTAGCGGGAAACAATGAGCAGTTCTTC. Variable domain in full (rest from reference TRBV19 and TRBJ2-1): DGGITQSPKYLFRKEGQNVTLSCEQNLNHDAMYWYRQDPGQGLRLIYYSQIVNDFQKGDIAEGYSVSREKKESFPLTVTSAQKNPTAFYLCASTLAGNNEQFFGPGTRLTVL.

This chain uses TRBV3-1 with TRBJ2-7; 14 bases align to TRBD2. The CDR3 sequence is 16 residues long. Trimming removed 2 bases from V and 6 bases from J; junction bases left unmatched: 6. Germline V gives CDR1 LGHDT, CDR2 YNNKEL (reference sequence). CDR3 sequence (DNA): TGTGCCAGCAGCCAACAGATTGGGACTAGCGGGAGCGAGCAGTACTTC. This gives the protein CASSQQIGTSGSEQYF.

The V call is TRBV2, the J call TRBJ2-2, with 11 bases lining up with TRBD1. The length of the CDR3 is 13 residues. CDR1 and CDR2 (germline): SNHLY, FYNNEI. The trim removed 6 bases at V and 7 bases at J, leaving 1 base unmatched. The CDR3 spells CASRDRGHGELFF. CDR3 coding DNA: TGTGCCAGCAGGGACAGGGGGCACGGGGAGCTGTTTTTT.

There are many counts of this clonotype. CDR3 sequence (DNA): TGTGCCAGCAGCCTCTCTCCGGGACAGATACAGAACACTGAAGCTTTCTTT. This translates into CASSLSPGQIQNTEAFF. The chain is built from TRBV7-8 and TRBJ1-1; 7 nucleotides align to TRBD1. This CDR3 is built from 17 residues. Germline loops: CDR1 SGHVS, CDR2 FQNEAQ. Germline trimming cut 5 bases from V and 1 base from J; bases unmatched to any gene: 13.

This clonotype occurred many times. This chain links TRBV29-1 with TRBJ1-4; no clear D. Trimming pared 4 bases from V and 6 bases from J, leaving 12 bases between. The CDR3 runs to 13 residues. Germline V gene sequence: CDR1 SQVTM, CDR2 ANQGSEA. Here the CDR3 DNA reads TGCAGCGTTGCGATGACCGCAGATGAAAAACTGTTTTTT. Its protein is CSVAMTADEKLFF.

This clonotype was found a few times. This chain connects TRBV24-1 to TRBJ2-1, with 8 bases fitting TRBD2. The CDR3 length is 16 residues. Looked up from germline, CDR1 is KGHDR and CDR2 is SFDVKD. The trim removed 3 bases at V and 9 bases at J, leaving 12 bases unmatched. The CDR3 reads CATSDAPGLGPLEQFF. The CDR3 DNA reads as TGTGCCACCAGTGATGCCCCGGGACTAGGCCCCCTTGAGCAGTTCTTC.

This clonotype was recorded a few times. V usage is TRBV29-1 and J usage is TRBJ2-3; no clear D gene. V lost 4 bases to trimming and J lost 3 bases, with 11 bases between them. Germline CDR1 reads SQVTM; CDR2 reads ANQGSEA. The CDR3 has 13 amino acids. CDR3 coding DNA: TGCAGCGTTGTCCGATTCCTAACAGATACGCAGTATTTT. Protein: CSVVRFLTDTQYF.

This clonotype was seen many times. CDR3 in DNA: TGCGCCAGCAGCATGACCGTATCCTACGAGCAGTACTTC. This encodes CASSMTVSYEQYF. V usage is TRBV5-1 and J usage is TRBJ2-7, with D uncertain. The ends were cut back, 4 bases at V and 1 base at J, with 9 bases in the middle. Germline V CDR1 and CDR2: SGHRS, YFSETQ. CDR3 size: 13 residues.

The chain carries TRBV11-2 and TRBJ2-1, with a weak D call TRBD2 (6 bases). Germline-derived CDR1 and CDR2 are SGHAT and FQNNGV. V shed 1 base and J shed 4 bases, with 23 bases lying between them. The CDR3 consists of 19 residues. CDR3 in amino acids: CASSLGRAVLSLIYNEQFF. In nucleotides, the CDR3 is TGTGCCAGCAGCTTAGGGAGGGCAGTTCTCTCTTTAATTTACAATGAGCAGTTCTTC.

V is TRBV20-1 and J is TRBJ2-7; TRBD1 aligns across 10 bases. V shed 5 bases and J 3 bases; nucleotides not matched to a gene: 7. Germline V gene data show CDR1 as DFQATT and CDR2 as SNEGSKA (reference sequence). The CDR3 totals 14 residues. CDR3 sequence (DNA): TGCAGTGCTTGTGGACAGGGGGATGACTACGAGCAGTACTTC. Encoded protein: CSACGQGDDYEQYF.

This clonotype was observed a handful of times. The rearrangement uses TRBV19 and TRBJ2-3, with 12 nucleotides matching TRBD2. Unmatched junction bases numbered 4, after V lost 4 bases and J lost 5 bases. CDR3 length equals 15 residues. CDR1 LNHDA and CDR2 SQIVND come from the germline V gene (reference sequence). CDR3 loop: CASSKTSGRRDTQYF. The CDR3 coding sequence is TGTGCCAGTAGTAAGACTAGCGGGAGAAGAGATACGCAGTATTTT. Variable domain in full (rest from reference TRBV19 and TRBJ2-3): DGGITQSPKYLFRKEGQNVTLSCEQNLNHDAMYWYRQDPGQGLRLIYYSQIVNDFQKGDIAEGYSVSREKKESFPLTVTSAQKNPTAFYLCASSKTSGRRDTQYFGPGTRLTVL.

The genes are TRBV20-1 and TRBJ2-4; 11 bases match TRBD2. The germline V gene has CDR1 DFQATT and CDR2 SNEGSKA (reference sequence). V lost 3 bases to trimming and J lost 5 bases; unmatched junction nucleotides: 3. The CDR3 is 14 residues long. The CDR3 nucleotides read TGCAGTGCTAGTATACTAGCGGGAGAAAACATTCAGTACTTC. Encoded protein: CSASILAGENIQYF.

The chain employs TRBV9 and TRBJ2-5; 12 nucleotides line up with TRBD2. Germline CDR1 reads SGDLS; CDR2 reads YYNGEE. J lost 3 bases, V lost 0 bases, and 0 bases had no gene match. The CDR3 is 15 amino acids. The CDR3 is CASSVGTSGEETQYF. In DNA form, the CDR3 reads TGTGCCAGCAGCGTAGGGACTAGCGGGGAAGAGACCCAGTACTTC.

Many counts were recorded for this clonotype. The V gene is TRBV3-1, the J gene TRBJ2-5; D not certain. The CDR3 totals 15 residues. Per germline, CDR1 LGHDT and CDR2 YNNKEL (reference sequence). Trimming took off 4 bases at V and 2 bases at J, with 14 bases between the two ends. The CDR3 DNA sequence: TGTGCCAGCAGCCTCACCCCACTACAACAAGAGACCCAGTACTTC. Translation: CASSLTPLQQETQYF.

The gene calls are TRBV29-1 and TRBJ2-2, with TRBD2 as a possible D gene (5 bases). Germline V gene lookup returns CDR1 SQVTM and CDR2 ANQGSEA. Deletions cut 4 bases from V and 5 bases from J, with 8 bases between. The CDR3 covers 12 residues. Written as DNA, the CDR3 is TGCAGCGTTGGATCGGGGACCGGGGAGCTGTTTTTT. This gives the protein CSVGSGTGELFF.

This clonotype has at least ten counts. The chain has TRBV28 and TRBJ1-4, with D possibly matching TRBD1 (6 bases). V lost 3 bases, J lost 5 bases, and 13 bases lay in between. This CDR3 is 15 amino acids long. Germline V gives CDR1 MDHEN, CDR2 SYDVKM. The DNA for the CDR3 is TGTGCCAGCAGTTTGTCTGGGGGCTTGAATGAAAAACTGTTTTTT. Translated, it gives CASSLSGGLNEKLFF.

The chain links TRBV20-1 to TRBJ1-2, with TRBD1 identical over 7 bases. CDR1 and CDR2 (germline): DFQATT, SNEGSKA (reference sequence). The length of the CDR3 is 12 residues. V trimming: 6 bases; J trimming: 7 bases; junction bases outside the gene matches: 8. The CDR3 DNA reads TGCAGTGCAAGGGACAGAACAACTGGCTACACCTTC. This translates into CSARDRTTGYTF.

The J gene is TRBJ2-3, the V gene TRBV29-1; TRBD2 aligns across 8 bases. Looked up from germline, CDR1 is SQVTM and CDR2 is ANQGSEA. The CDR3 is made up of 13 amino acids. V shed 7 bases, J shed 2 bases, and the junction held 5 bases outside the gene matches. CDR3 region: CSAGGEATDTQYF. CDR3 in DNA: TGCAGCGCGGGGGGGGAGGCCACAGATACGCAGTATTTT.

This clonotype was detected ten times or more. V usage is TRBV10-3 and J usage is TRBJ2-2; D remains ambiguous. This CDR3 contains 15 residues. Germline V gene sequence: CDR1 ENHRY, CDR2 SYGVKD. V lost 7 bases and J 5 bases, leaving 17 bases between the germline ends. This CDR3 reads CAITLGTTGTGELFF. DNA for the CDR3: TGTGCCATCACCCTGGGCACAACCGGGACCGGGGAGCTGTTTTTT.

This clonotype was seen many times. The chain has TRBV20-1 and TRBJ1-2; weak D call: TRBD1 (6 bases). Germline lookup yields CDR1 DFQATT and CDR2 SNEGSKA (reference sequence). The ends were cut back, 4 bases at V and 4 bases at J, with 16 bases in the middle. The CDR3 contains 14 residues. The CDR3 sequence is CSATKTGASYGYTF. For the CDR3, the DNA is TGCAGTGCTACAAAGACAGGTGCATCCTATGGCTACACCTTC.

V gene TRBV3-1 combines with J gene TRBJ1-2; D remains unclear. CDR3 length: 15 amino acids. The germline V gene has CDR1 LGHDT and CDR2 YNNKEL (reference sequence). V was pared by 4 bases and J by 5 bases, with 17 bases between. The CDR3 sequence: CASSPSGRNQYGYTF. In DNA, the CDR3 is TGTGCCAGCAGCCCCTCAGGTCGGAATCAGTATGGCTACACCTTC.

This clonotype was found many times. This sequence joins TRBV29-1 and TRBJ2-3; 9 positions agree with TRBD2. The CDR3 extends over 18 amino acids. Germline-derived CDR1 and CDR2 are SQVTM and ANQGSEA. Unmatched junction bases numbered 17, after V lost 3 bases and J lost 4 bases. The CDR3 region has the DNA TGCAGCGTTGAGGGTCGCGGGGAGGTTAGCGGGAGTGCAGATACGCAGTATTTT. It translates to CSVEGRGEVSGSADTQYF.

This clonotype was recorded a few times. The chain employs TRBV28 and TRBJ2-7; 7 nucleotides line up with TRBD1. Trimming took 5 bases from V and 6 from J; bases not matched to a gene: 4. Germline values: CDR1 MDHEN, CDR2 SYDVKM. This CDR3 is 12 amino acids long. CDR3 coding DNA: TGTGCCAGCAGTACGGGACAGCGCGAGCAGTACTTC. Translation: CASSTGQREQYF.

This clonotype has just a few counts. This rearrangement joins TRBV7-2 to TRBJ1-1; D is ambiguous. This CDR3 is 16 amino acids long. The V gene's germline CDR1 is SGHTA and CDR2 FQGNSA. Trimming shortened V by 1 base and J by 1 base, and 13 bases separated the two germline ends. CDR3 nucleotides: TGTGCCAGCAGCTTAGGGGGATGGGCCCGGAACACTGAAGCTTTCTTT. Protein product: CASSLGGWARNTEAFF.

The CDR3 spells CASSKVDRGVTDTQYF. In DNA, the CDR3 is TGCGCCAGCAGCAAGGTTGACAGGGGGGTCACAGATACGCAGTATTTT. V gene TRBV5-1 combines with J gene TRBJ2-3, with 9 bases matching TRBD1. CDR3 length: 16 amino acids. V trimming: 4 bases; J trimming: 2 bases; junction bases outside the gene matches: 8. Per the germline V gene, CDR1 is SGHRS and CDR2 is YFSETQ.

The chain couples TRBV19 to TRBJ2-5, with TRBD1 identical over 9 bases. CDR3 length equals 14 residues. CDR1 is LNHDA and CDR2 is SQIVND in the germline V gene (reference sequence). The trim removed 6 bases at V and 3 bases at J, leaving 5 bases unmatched. For the CDR3, the DNA is TGTGCCAGTAGCCAGACAGGGGGGAAAGAGACCCAGTACTTC. This sequence encodes CASSQTGGKETQYF. The variable domain in full, completed from reference TRBV19 and TRBJ2-5, reads DGGITQSPKYLFRKEGQNVTLSCEQNLNHDAMYWYRQDPGQGLRLIYYSQIVNDFQKGDIAEGYSVSREKKESFPLTVTSAQKNPTAFYLCASSQTGGKETQYFGPGTRLLVL.

This clonotype was seen ten or more times. This chain connects TRBV9 to TRBJ2-3; no clear D gene. The CDR3 contains 14 residues. Trimming removed 0 bases from V and 2 bases from J, with 7 bases in between. Germline CDR1 and CDR2: SGDLS and YYNGEE. CDR3 sequence: CASSVDGSTDTQYF. The CDR3 DNA is TGTGCCAGCAGCGTAGATGGATCCACAGATACGCAGTATTTT.

To note about this clonotype: A much more abundant neighbour one base away suggests this may be a read error. This chain connects TRBV7-2 to TRBJ2-3; D is possibly TRBD1 or TRBD2 (6 bases each). Trimming removed 5 bases from V and 4 bases from J, with 16 bases in between. From germline, CDR1 is SGHTA and CDR2 FQGNSA. The CDR3 length is 15 residues. The DNA of the CDR3 is TGTGCCAGCAGCACCCAGGGGAGGTTGGCAGATACGCAGTATTTT. Translating gives CASSTQGRLADTQYF.

The table lists this clonotype with many counts. The rearrangement uses TRBV7-6 and TRBJ2-2; the D gene could be TRBD1 or TRBD2 (5 bases each). Germline V CDR1 and CDR2: SGHVS, FNYEAQ. The ends were cut back, 5 bases at V and 7 bases at J, with 11 bases in the middle. CDR3 length: 13 residues. CDR3 in amino acids: CASSRGVRGELFF. For the CDR3, the DNA is TGTGCCAGCAGCCGAGGGGTTCGCGGGGAGCTGTTTTTT.